These 20 T cell receptor beta chains came from one sample sequenced in a study of blood T cell repertoires in COVID-19 (dated by TCRdb to the early 2020s). Receptors were amplified or captured by the immunoSEQ multiplex PCR assay. What TCRdb holds here is the immuneACCESS table cut down to in-frame rearrangements. Part of the clones is not present; checked against another copy, under half of the missing clones reflect an unresolved V gene, and the others are unexplained. This sample holds 220,000 or so clones; more than 65% were observed only once. Together, the top ten hold 3.5% to 4% of the sample. Sample: peripheral blood. The receptors derive from a woman at least 80 years old with acute or convalescent COVID-19.

The CDR3 coding sequence is TGTGCCACCAGTGATTCAGGTGTTGGGTATGGCTACACCTTC. Translation gives CATSDSGVGYGYTF. This chain uses TRBV24-1 with TRBJ1-2; D gene ambiguous. Trimming stripped 2 bases from V and 5 bases from J, with 11 bases between. Germline CDR1 reads KGHDR; CDR2 reads SFDVKD. The CDR3 sequence is 14 residues long.

The chain is built from TRBV5-1 and TRBJ1-1; D possibly corresponds to TRBD1 (6 bases). There are 16 residues in the CDR3. Germline loops: CDR1 SGHRS, CDR2 YFSETQ. Trimming removed 4 bases from V and 0 bases from J, with 16 bases in between. Here the CDR3 reads CASSPDSSLMNTEAFF. CDR3 sequence (DNA): TGCGCCAGCAGCCCGGACAGTTCATTGATGAACACTGAAGCTTTCTTT.

The rearrangement links TRBV15 to TRBJ2-7; D perhaps matches TRBD1 (6 bases). This CDR3 spans 15 amino acids. The V end lost 1 base, the J end lost 2 bases, and 12 bases lay between the germline ends. Germline V gene sequence: CDR1 LNHNV, CDR2 YYDKDF (reference sequence). Written as DNA, the CDR3 is TGTGCCACCAGCAGAGGTGACAGGCCCACCTACGAGCAGTACTTC. Its translation: CATSRGDRPTYEQYF.

The V and J genes are TRBV28 and TRBJ2-3; weak D call: TRBD1 (5 bases). Germline V lookup: CDR1 MDHEN, CDR2 SYDVKM. This CDR3 spans 15 amino acids. V was pared by 5 bases and J by 1 base, with 13 bases between. DNA for the CDR3: TGTGCCAGCAGTCCCGGTTGGGGCCGCACAGATACGCAGTATTTT. This translates into CASSPGWGRTDTQYF.

The V call is TRBV28, the J call TRBJ1-1; tentative D call: TRBD1 (5 bases). V lost 5 bases to trimming and J lost 7 bases, with 20 bases between them. The CDR3 sequence is 15 residues long. Germline-derived CDR1 and CDR2 are MDHEN and SYDVKM. The DNA for the CDR3 is TGTGCCAGCAGTCCTATATACGGACATACGAATGAAGCTTTCTTT. Translation: CASSPIYGHTNEAFF.

J is TRBJ1-1 and V is TRBV4-1, with 10 bases identical to TRBD1. The junction had 9 bases not matched to a gene; V was cut back by 1 base and J by 4 bases. Germline CDR1 MGHRA, CDR2 YSYEKL. The CDR3 covers 17 residues. The CDR3 DNA sequence: TGCGCCAGCAGCCAAGGACAGGGGGCCGGGTGGAGCACTGAAGCTTTCTTT. It encodes CASSQGQGAGWSTEAFF.

A note on this clone: Possible read error: a much larger clone is one base away. This sequence joins TRBV12-3 or TRBV12-4 and TRBJ2-6; D remains ambiguous. V gave up 6 bases and J gave up 0 bases, with 3 bases separating them. This CDR3 is 13 amino acids long. DNA of the CDR3: TGTGCCAGCAGGTACTCTGGGGCCAACGTCCTGACTTTC. Amino acid sequence: CASRYSGANVLTF.

The chain has TRBV5-1 and TRBJ1-2, with a possible D match to TRBD1 (5 bases). Germline V lookup: CDR1 SGHRS, CDR2 YFSETQ. This CDR3 comprises 14 residues. V lost 3 bases, J lost 1 base, and 10 bases lay in between. As DNA, the CDR3 is TGCGCCAGCAGCTCGGCTAGGGGTAACTATGGCTACACCTTC. Translating it yields CASSSARGNYGYTF.

This clone was counted a single time. The chain is built from TRBV19 and TRBJ1-2, with TRBD1 identical over 9 bases. Looked up from germline, CDR1 is LNHDA and CDR2 is SQIVND (reference sequence). V lost 7 bases, J lost 7 bases, and 10 bases stayed unmatched. The CDR3 loop spans 14 amino acids. The CDR3 DNA is TGTGCCAGTAAGGCCCGGACAGGGGAGTTTGGCTACACCTTC. Its protein is CASKARTGEFGYTF.

The rearrangement links TRBV19 to TRBJ2-3, with D unresolved. The V gene's germline CDR1 is LNHDA and CDR2 SQIVND (reference sequence). Trimming stripped 3 bases from V and 4 bases from J, with 11 bases between. CDR3 length: 14 amino acids. The CDR3 loop reads CASSIGEVADTQYF. CDR3 DNA sequence: TGTGCCAGTAGTATCGGAGAGGTCGCAGATACGCAGTATTTT.

This rearrangement joins TRBV6-2 or TRBV6-3 to TRBJ2-2; 7 bases align to TRBD2. Germline CDR1 MNHEY, CDR2 SVGEGT. V shed 4 bases and J 4 bases; nucleotides not matched to a gene: 9. The CDR3 totals 16 residues. The CDR3 bases are TGTGCCAGCAGTTGGATCGGGGGGATGGGCACCGGGGAGCTGTTTTTT. This translates into CASSWIGGMGTGELFF.

This chain uses TRBV28 with TRBJ2-1; 10 bases are a match to TRBD1. The CDR3 sequence is 20 residues long. Germline V gene sequence: CDR1 MDHEN, CDR2 SYDVKM. The junction had 17 bases not matched to a gene; V was cut back by 6 bases and J by 0 bases. The CDR3 region has the DNA TGTGCCAGCAGGGCTCCACCGGGACAGGGGTCCCAAACCTCCTACAATGAGCAGTTCTTC. Residues: CASRAPPGQGSQTSYNEQFF.

The J gene is TRBJ2-7, the V gene TRBV6-5; D may be TRBD2 (6 bases). Trimming cost V 7 bases and J 3 bases, with 19 bases left between them. This CDR3 is built from 15 residues. CDR1 is MNHEY, CDR2 SVGAGI, per germline. The CDR3 loop reads CASTPAGRTGYEQYF. As DNA, the CDR3 is TGTGCCAGCACCCCAGCTGGGAGGACGGGCTACGAGCAGTACTTC.

This clone showed up many times. The CDR3, as DNA: TGTGCCAGCAGCGTAGGTGGGTCCATGGGGTGGAGGAACTATGGCTACACCTTC. It translates to CASSVGGSMGWRNYGYTF. The chain joins TRBV9 to TRBJ1-2; D is ambiguous. This CDR3 has 18 residues. Germline CDR1 reads SGDLS; CDR2 reads YYNGEE. The V gene lost 0 bases and the J gene lost 2 bases, with 20 bases spanning the gap.

This clone was counted a few times. V is TRBV5-6 and J is TRBJ2-2; weak D call: TRBD1 (5 bases). The CDR3 totals 14 residues. Trimming removed 0 bases from V and 4 bases from J, with 7 bases in between. CDR1 and CDR2 from the germline V gene are SGHDT and YYEEEE. For the CDR3, the DNA is TGTGCCAGCAGCTTGGGGGGCGGCACCGGGGAGCTGTTTTTT. Protein product: CASSLGGGTGELFF.

The chain uses TRBV4-2 and TRBJ1-1; D is unclear. Trimming removed 0 bases at V and 0 bases at J, with 8 bases between. The CDR3 length is 15 residues. Germline V gives CDR1 LGHNA, CDR2 YNFKEQ. CDR3 nucleotides: TGTGCCAGCAGCCAAGAGGGCAGGATGAACACTGAAGCTTTCTTT. This translates into CASSQEGRMNTEAFF.

This rearrangement joins TRBV5-5 to TRBJ1-2; D not certain. This CDR3 region has 13 residues. The V gene lost 4 bases and the J gene lost 5 bases, with 12 bases spanning the gap. CDR1 and CDR2 from the germline V gene are SGHKS and YYEKEE (reference sequence). The CDR3: CASSQGAGYGYTF. Here the CDR3 DNA reads TGTGCCAGCAGCCAAGGAGCGGGGTATGGCTACACCTTC.

This clone was counted between two and nine times. The chain links TRBV9 to TRBJ2-2; a possible D gene is TRBD2 (5 bases). The CDR3 has 17 residues. Trimming took 7 bases from V and 0 from J, leaving 19 bases between them. Per the germline V gene, CDR1 is SGDLS and CDR2 is YYNGEE. Here the CDR3 DNA reads TGTGCCAGCGGCTTCTCGTCGGGGTTCGCGAACACCGGGGAGCTGTTTTTT. This translates into CASGFSSGFANTGELFF.

The chain employs TRBV7-2 and TRBJ1-1; unclear D gene. Trimming removed 0 bases from V and 10 bases from J, with 18 bases in between. This CDR3 is 15 amino acids long. Germline V gene data show CDR1 as SGHTA and CDR2 as FQGNSA. The CDR3 coding sequence is TGTGCCAGCAGCTTAGCTTCTGCGGGCCCGGCCGGAGCTTTCTTT. Protein: CASSLASAGPAGAFF.

This chain uses TRBV5-6 with TRBJ1-4; TRBD1 agrees at 10 bases. The CDR3 totals 13 residues. V lost 3 bases, J lost 8 bases, and 1 base stayed unmatched. Germline lookup yields CDR1 SGHDT and CDR2 YYEEEE. The CDR3 nucleotides read TGTGCCAGCAGCTGGGGACAGGGGGAAAAACTGTTTTTT. This sequence encodes CASSWGQGEKLFF.